The 31 T cell receptor beta chains below come from one sample, sequenced in a study of shared clonotypes between healthy human individuals. Generated by immunoSEQ multiplex PCR, the TCRdb table keeps only in-frame clones and is missing some. This table has over 400,000 clones, approximately 78% appearing once. Sequencing input: PBMCs. All receptors come from a woman aged 40-49 years in good health. Some clones in this sample may be carry-over from other donors' samples.

The rearrangement uses TRBV18 and TRBJ2-7; 8 bases map to TRBD2. Looked up from germline, CDR1 is KGHSH and CDR2 is LQKENI. The CDR3 has 14 residues. With 3 bases clipped from V and 7 bases from J, the junction kept 8 bases outside the gene matches. CDR3 amino acids: CASSPVERETEQYF. CDR3 nucleotides: TGTGCCAGCTCACCCGTGGAGCGGGAGACGGAGCAGTACTTC.

This chain joins TRBV6-6 and TRBJ2-7; 9 nucleotides align to TRBD2. There are 15 residues in the CDR3. In germline, CDR1 is MNHNY, CDR2 SVGAGI (reference sequence). V dropped 6 bases and J dropped 2; count of bases not matched to a gene: 8. CDR3 DNA: TGTGCCAGCAGGGGCATCTCTAGCGGGGCCTACGAGCAGTACTTC. This encodes CASRGISSGAYEQYF.

The gene calls are TRBV10-2 and TRBJ2-2, with D unresolved. This CDR3 region has 17 residues. Trimming took off 2 bases at V and 1 base at J, with 14 bases between the two ends. The germline CDR1 and CDR2 sequences are WSHSY and SAAADI. Here the CDR3 DNA reads TGCGCCAGCAGTGAGCCTCCCGGAAGAGGGAACACCGGGGAGCTGTTTTTT. It codes for CASSEPPGRGNTGELFF.

J is TRBJ2-5 and V is TRBV18; D call uncertain. Germline V gives CDR1 KGHSH, CDR2 LQKENI. The V gene lost 3 bases and the J gene lost 2 bases, with 10 bases spanning the gap. The CDR3 loop spans 14 amino acids. As DNA, the CDR3 is TGTGCCAGCTCACCGATGGGAACACAAGAGACCCAGTACTTC. Encoded protein: CASSPMGTQETQYF.

This clone was detected only once. V gene TRBV5-1 combines with J gene TRBJ2-1, with 12 bases fitting TRBD2. This CDR3 has 20 residues. V trimming: 4 bases; J trimming: 2 bases; junction bases outside the gene matches: 16. The V gene's germline CDR1 is SGHRS and CDR2 YFSETQ. The DNA of the CDR3 is TGCGCCAGCAGCCCCTTAAAAGGGCTAGCGGGAGGGCCACCCTACAATGAGCAGTTCTTC. The encoded protein is CASSPLKGLAGGPPYNEQFF.

This chain links TRBV6-4 with TRBJ2-5; 11 nucleotides line up with TRBD1. In germline, CDR1 is MRHNA, CDR2 SNTAGT. J gave up 2 bases and V 7 bases, and 9 bases lay outside the gene matches. CDR3 size: 16 residues. The CDR3 DNA reads TGTGCCAGCATGGACCGGGACAGGGGGGGACAAGAGACCCAGTACTTC. It encodes CASMDRDRGGQETQYF.

The chain employs TRBV28 and TRBJ2-1; 8 bases fit TRBD2. V shed 7 bases and J 8 bases; nucleotides not matched to a gene: 19. The CDR3 has 17 residues. CDR1 and CDR2 from the germline V gene are MDHEN and SYDVKM. The CDR3 DNA is TGTGCCAGCACTCGGGGGCGTCTCGGGAGGGCCTTCGATGAGCAGTTCTTC. Its protein product is CASTRGRLGRAFDEQFF.

V usage is TRBV6-4 and J usage is TRBJ2-1; tentatively, D is TRBD2 (6 bases). The CDR3 consists of 16 residues. V was cut by 0 bases and J by 1 base, with 10 bases left in between. Germline CDR1 reads MRHNA; CDR2 reads SNTAGT. The CDR3 is CASSDSTSKSYNEQFF. Here the CDR3 DNA reads TGTGCCAGCAGTGACTCAACTAGCAAGTCCTACAATGAGCAGTTCTTC.

This clone was observed a handful of times. One base separates it from a far larger clone, so it is likely a read error. The CDR3 carries no conserved terminal phenylalanine or tryptophan, so it likely arises from a read error. This rearrangement joins TRBV5-1 to TRBJ1-5, with 7 bases aligning to TRBD1. This CDR3 comprises 18 residues. The trim removed 4 bases at V and 0 bases at J, leaving 13 bases unmatched. Germline values: CDR1 SGHRS, CDR2 YFSETQ. Written as DNA, the CDR3 is TGCGCCAGCAGCCCGACGGTAGGGGGCGCGAGTAGCAATCAGCCCCAGCATCTT. Amino acids: CASSPTVGGASSNQPQHL.

This chain connects TRBV11-2 to TRBJ1-4; D possibly corresponds to TRBD1 (5 bases). This CDR3 has 15 residues. CDR1 and CDR2 (germline): SGHAT, FQNNGV. V shed 0 bases and J shed 7 bases, with 12 bases lying between them. The CDR3 region has the DNA TGTGCCAGCAGCTTAGAATCAGGGAATGGTGAAAAACTGTTTTTT. Amino acid sequence: CASSLESGNGEKLFF.

The V and J genes are TRBV18 and TRBJ1-3; no clear D. The CDR3 contains 15 residues. The V and J ends lost 6 bases and 4 bases respectively, with 16 bases between them. Germline CDR1 is KGHSH and CDR2 is LQKENI. CDR3 sequence (DNA): TGTGCCAGCTCCCCCTCCCTGGCAGAAGGAAACACCATATATTTT. Protein sequence: CASSPSLAEGNTIYF.

The chain is built from TRBV2 and TRBJ2-6; D is perhaps TRBD2 (6 bases). Trimming shortened V by 8 bases and J by 3 bases, and 20 bases separated the two germline ends. This CDR3 has 17 residues. CDR1 is SNHLY and CDR2 is FYNNEI in the germline V gene. The DNA for the CDR3 is TGTGCCAGCGGTGTGGGACTGGTCGTGTTTGGGGCCAACGTCCTGACTTTC. Protein: CASGVGLVVFGANVLTF.

The V and J genes are TRBV7-2 and TRBJ1-2, with unresolved D. The germline CDR1 and CDR2 sequences are SGHTA and FQGNSA. This CDR3 has 12 residues. The V and J ends lost 5 bases and 8 bases respectively, with 12 bases between them. Here the CDR3 reads CASSPGQGGYTF. CDR3 nucleotides: TGTGCCAGCAGCCCCGGTCAAGGAGGCTACACCTTC.

V usage is TRBV6-1 and J usage is TRBJ2-7; D unresolved. Germline CDR1 and CDR2: MNHNS and SASEGT. The CDR3 consists of 15 residues. Trimming took 2 bases from V and 3 from J, leaving 14 bases between them. The CDR3 DNA reads as TGTGCCAGCAGTGAAATCCGGCGAGGAGACTACGAGCAGTACTTC. Translation gives CASSEIRRGDYEQYF.

In the case of this clone: In the same sample, other DNA sequences code for this CDR3. The chain couples TRBV7-2 to TRBJ2-3; 8 bases are shared with TRBD2. CDR3 length: 15 amino acids. The germline V gene encodes CDR1 SGHTA and CDR2 FQGNSA. V was clipped by 5 bases and J by 4 bases; unmatched bases: 8. The CDR3 DNA reads as TGTGCCAGCAGCCCGCGGGCGGGAGGCGCAGATACGCAGTATTTT. It specifies CASSPRAGGADTQYF.

A single count supports this clone. The chain employs TRBV5-4 and TRBJ2-3, with D maybe TRBD2 (6 bases). Trimming shortened V by 4 bases and J by 2 bases, and 8 bases separated the two germline ends. The CDR3 runs 13 residues. The germline V gene encodes CDR1 SGHNT and CDR2 YYREEE (reference sequence). In DNA, the CDR3 is TGTGCCAGCAGCCGGGAGTCCACAGATACGCAGTATTTT. It specifies CASSRESTDTQYF.

V gene TRBV7-2 combines with J gene TRBJ2-3; D unresolved. Per the germline V gene, CDR1 is SGHTA and CDR2 is FQGNSA. V was pared by 6 bases and J by 6 bases, with 16 bases between. The CDR3 is made up of 14 amino acids. The CDR3 region has the DNA TGTGCCAGCAGGCCACCCGCGAGCCCCGATACGCAGTATTTT. It codes for CASRPPASPDTQYF.

The V gene is TRBV9, the J gene TRBJ1-3, with a possible D match to TRBD1 (5 bases). The CDR3 contains 16 residues. The ends were cut back, 3 bases at V and 0 bases at J, with 13 bases in the middle. From germline, CDR1 is SGDLS and CDR2 YYNGEE. DNA for the CDR3: TGTGCCAGCAGCGAACATACAGGCCTCTCTGGAAACACCATATATTTT. This translates into CASSEHTGLSGNTIYF.

This clone appeared a few times. The rearrangement links TRBV10-3 to TRBJ2-7, with TRBD2 identical over 9 bases. In germline, CDR1 is ENHRY, CDR2 SYGVKD. There are 14 residues in the CDR3. After removal of 3 bases from V and 4 bases from J, the junction contained 4 bases not matched to a gene. As DNA, the CDR3 is TGTGCCATCAGTGAATTAGCGGGAGTATACGAGCAGTACTTC. Translation gives CAISELAGVYEQYF.

The genes are TRBV7-2 and TRBJ2-5; perhaps TRBD2 as D (5 bases). The CDR3 is made up of 13 amino acids. Germline V gene lookup returns CDR1 SGHTA and CDR2 FQGNSA. V shed 1 base and J shed 2 bases, with 5 bases lying between them. CDR3: CASSLERQETQYF. In DNA form, the CDR3 reads TGTGCCAGCAGCTTAGAGCGGCAAGAGACCCAGTACTTC.

This clone was found a few times. The same CDR3 arises from other DNA sequences in this sample as well. The rearrangement links TRBV2 to TRBJ1-5; perhaps TRBD1 as D (5 bases). The CDR3 has 15 residues. V was trimmed by 6 bases and J by 2 bases, leaving 14 bases between them. Germline V gene data show CDR1 as SNHLY and CDR2 as FYNNEI. CDR3 amino acids: CASSGREGRNQPQHF. In DNA form, the CDR3 reads TGTGCCAGCAGCGGCCGGGAGGGACGCAATCAGCCCCAGCATTTT.

This clone was found a few times. The rearrangement joins TRBV29-1 to TRBJ2-7, with D maybe TRBD1 (6 bases). The CDR3 loop spans 14 amino acids. V was trimmed by 4 bases and J by 4 bases, leaving 17 bases between them. The germline V gene encodes CDR1 SQVTM and CDR2 ANQGSEA. CDR3 in DNA: TGCAGCGTTGGTCCCCGAGGGGGTCCATACGAGCAGTACTTC. It codes for CSVGPRGGPYEQYF.

With regard to this clone: Since the CDR3 does not end with the conserved phenylalanine or tryptophan, this likely comes from a read error. V and J are TRBV10-1 and TRBJ2-7; TRBD2 matches 10 bases. The CDR3 has 13 residues. Germline V gene data show CDR1 as WNHNN and CDR2 as SYGVQD (reference sequence). CDR3 residues: CVSRPSGSYEQYL. The CDR3, as DNA: TGCGTCAGCCGGCCTAGCGGGAGTTACGAGCAGTACTTA.

The genes are TRBV23-1 and TRBJ1-1; 7 nucleotides match TRBD1. Being an ORF, TRBV23-1 has a function that is uncertain. Losses at the gene ends were 4 bases for V and 2 bases for J; bases not matched to a gene: 4. The CDR3 has 14 amino acids. The CDR3 DNA is TGCGCCAGCAGTCCTGGGACAGACAACACTGAAGCTTTCTTT. Amino acids: CASSPGTDNTEAFF.

The table lists this clone with a count of one. The chain joins TRBV4-2 to TRBJ2-3; D unclear. The CDR3 consists of 15 residues. Germline CDR1 LGHNA, CDR2 YNFKEQ. Trimming removed 1 base at V and 0 bases at J, with 8 bases between. The CDR3 DNA follows: TGTGCCAGCAGCCAAGCCCTGGCTAGCACAGATACGCAGTATTTT. Protein sequence: CASSQALASTDTQYF.

The chain combines TRBV5-6 with TRBJ2-3; 10 bases are shared with TRBD2. Looked up from germline, CDR1 is SGHDT and CDR2 is YYEEEE. This CDR3 contains 15 residues. J lost 5 bases, V lost 0 bases, and 3 bases had no gene match. CDR3: CASSLGASGRDTQYF. The CDR3 DNA is TGTGCCAGCAGCTTGGGAGCTAGCGGGAGAGATACGCAGTATTTT.

V is TRBV7-2 and J is TRBJ2-7; D gene ambiguous. Germline values: CDR1 SGHTA, CDR2 FQGNSA. This CDR3 contains 13 residues. The V end lost 0 bases, the J end lost 5 bases, and 8 bases lay between the germline ends. The CDR3 spells CASSLAARNEQYF. For the CDR3, the DNA is TGTGCCAGCAGCTTAGCGGCCAGGAACGAGCAGTACTTC.

This chain uses TRBV7-6 with TRBJ2-3, with D possibly matching TRBD2 (5 bases). Per germline, CDR1 SGHVS and CDR2 FNYEAQ. V was pared by 4 bases and J by 2 bases, with 10 bases between. The CDR3 length is 14 residues. The CDR3 bases are TGTGCCAGCAGCTCCACTAGTGCCACAGATACGCAGTATTTT. This encodes CASSSTSATDTQYF.

The chain has TRBV9 and TRBJ2-5; the match to TRBD1 covers 7 bases. J gave up 5 bases and V 4 bases, and 11 bases lay outside the gene matches. CDR1 is SGDLS and CDR2 is YYNGEE in the germline V gene. The CDR3 loop spans 15 amino acids. The CDR3 here is CASSTRQGLGETQYF. The CDR3 DNA reads as TGTGCCAGCAGCACCCGACAGGGATTAGGGGAGACCCAGTACTTC.

The chain couples TRBV30 to TRBJ2-1; perhaps TRBD1 as D (5 bases). CDR3 length equals 12 residues. V dropped 1 base and J dropped 10 bases, with 11 bases sitting between them. Germline CDR1 is GTSNPN and CDR2 is SVGIG (reference sequence). CDR3 sequence: CAWSDGGAEQFF. The CDR3 region has the DNA TGTGCCTGGAGTGACGGTGGGGCAGAGCAGTTCTTC.

The J gene is TRBJ2-5, the V gene TRBV7-3; D is ambiguous. V was trimmed by 5 bases and J by 3 bases, leaving 10 bases between them. The CDR3 is 13 residues long. CDR1 is SGHTA and CDR2 is FQGTGA in the germline V gene. DNA of the CDR3: TGTGCCAGCAGCCCTGGGCGGAAAGAGACCCAGTACTTC. Amino acids: CASSPGRKETQYF. The full variable domain, with the rest looked up from reference TRBV7-3 and TRBJ2-5, is GAGVSQTPSNKVTEKGKYVELRCDPISGHTALYWYRQSLGQGPEFLIYFQGTGAADDSGLPNDRFFAVRPEGSVSTLKIQRTERGDSAVYLCASSPGRKETQYFGPGTRLLVL.